This T cell receptor (beta chain) was sequenced in a study of blood T cell repertoires in COVID-19. Background on the study: Samples representing acute and convalescent COVID-19 were sourced from the United States, Italy and Spain. Sample material is recorded as cDNA or gDNA derived from T cells, B-cell-depleted T cells, or PBMCs.

Germline assignment: CDR1 MGHRA and CDR2 YSYEKL. Losses at the gene ends were 2 bases for V and 0 bases for J; bases not matched to a gene: 2. This CDR3 has 16 residues. As handled by the study authors: By means of reference gene primer amplification, nucleated cell counts were estimated. The method was immunoSEQ multiplex PCR; TCRdb's version includes in-frame clones alone and lacks a portion of them. That table supplies the V and J calls and clone size; D and trimming were determined from the DNA. This sample has more than 80,000 clones, with around 86% found just once. The chain joins TRBV4-1 to TRBJ2-2; 8 bases map to TRBD2. The sequencing sample was made of peripheral blood. This TCR derives from a woman aged 70 to 79 with acute or convalescent COVID-19. CDR3 DNA: TGCGCCAGCAGCCAAATACTAGCGGCGAACACCGGGGAGCTGTTTTTT. This translates into CASSQILAANTGELFF.